The clone carrying this T cell receptor beta chain came up many times. Its specificity is unknown. The source of the sample is a study of blood T cells in healthy people across ages. The use of a sample-barcoded 5' primer and a J-beta primer mix characterized a second PCR of roughly 6 to 11 cycles. Individual samples furnished no less than 3 million CDR3-containing paired-end reads apiece. TCRdb independently ran MiXCR on the 5' RACE reads; one entry per CDR3 protein. The sample includes 1.5 million to 2 million distinct CDR3 sequences, 28% of them seen just once. Study results and limitations: Long-lived donors had more naive CD4+ cells and higher diversity than aged donors. The unsorted PBMCs prevented any conclusive comparison of naive versus antigen-experienced cells.

Donation came from healthy Caucasian individuals in Russia who were aged 6 to 90. V dropped 5 bases and J dropped 3 bases, with 14 bases sitting between them. Germline V gene sequence: CDR1 SGHAT, CDR2 FQDESV (reference sequence). This CDR3 is built from 14 residues. The sequencing sample was made of blood. This rearrangement joins TRBV11-1 to TRBJ2-7; D is possibly TRBD2 (5 bases). This clonotype was sampled from a woman in her thirties in good health. The CDR3, as DNA: TGTGCCAGCAGCCCCGAGGGCGTGGTCTACGAGCAGTACTTC. It translates to CASSPEGVVYEQYF.